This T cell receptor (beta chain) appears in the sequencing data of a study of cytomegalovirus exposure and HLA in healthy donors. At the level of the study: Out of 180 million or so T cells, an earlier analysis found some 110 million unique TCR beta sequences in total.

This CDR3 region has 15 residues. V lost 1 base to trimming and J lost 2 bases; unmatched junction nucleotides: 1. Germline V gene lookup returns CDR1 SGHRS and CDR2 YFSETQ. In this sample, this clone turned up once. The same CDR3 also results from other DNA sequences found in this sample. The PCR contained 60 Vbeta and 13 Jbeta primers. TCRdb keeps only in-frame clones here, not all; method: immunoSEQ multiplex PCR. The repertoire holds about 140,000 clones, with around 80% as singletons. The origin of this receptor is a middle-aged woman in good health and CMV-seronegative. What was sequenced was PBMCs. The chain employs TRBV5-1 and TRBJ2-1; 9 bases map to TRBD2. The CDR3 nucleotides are TGCGCCAGCAGCTTGAGACTAGCGGCCTACAATGAGCAGTTCTTC. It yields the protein CASSLRLAAYNEQFF.